The present entry profiles one T cell receptor (beta chain) with its context. Its target is unknown. These data originate in a study of T cell repertoires in cytomegalovirus infection. V gave up 4 bases and J gave up 0 bases; unmatched junction bases: 13. The CDR3 has 19 amino acids. Per the germline V gene, CDR1 is SEHNR and CDR2 is FQNEAQ (reference sequence). TCRdb passed the reads through MiXCR, listing each CDR3 protein once. This repertoire shows roughly 860,000 distinct CDR3 sequences, about 33% found once; its top ten account for about an eighth. The TCR was taken from a human donor in good health (CMV status not recorded). Some clones in this sample may be carry-over from other donors' samples. Material: cultured CD8+ T cells from PBMCs, obtained from culture after CMV antigen stimulation. The chain combines TRBV7-9 with TRBJ2-1, with 9 bases matching TRBD2. CDR3 sequence reads: CASSSGSGGPIISYNEQFF. The CDR3 region has the DNA TGTGCCAGCAGCTCAGGGAGCGGGGGGCCAATAATCTCCTACAATGAGCAGTTCTTC.